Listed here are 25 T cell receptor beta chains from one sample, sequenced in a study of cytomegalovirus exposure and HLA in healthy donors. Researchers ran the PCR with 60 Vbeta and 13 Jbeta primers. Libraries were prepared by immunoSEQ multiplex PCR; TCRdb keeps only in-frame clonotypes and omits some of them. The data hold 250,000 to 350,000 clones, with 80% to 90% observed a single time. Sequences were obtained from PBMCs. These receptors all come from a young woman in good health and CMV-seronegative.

CDR3: CASSPPGFDNEQFF. In DNA form, the CDR3 reads TGTGCCAGCAGCCCCCCCGGGTTTGACAATGAGCAGTTCTTC. The chain is built from TRBV7-6 and TRBJ2-1, with unresolved D. This CDR3 spans 14 amino acids. Trimming cost V 5 bases and J 5 bases, with 13 bases left between them. CDR1 is SGHVS and CDR2 is FNYEAQ in the germline V gene.

CDR3 coding DNA: TGTGCCAGCAGGCAAACCCCGGTCTCACCCTCCAATGAGCAGTTCTTC. This encodes CASRQTPVSPSNEQFF. This chain connects TRBV11-1 to TRBJ2-1; no definite D call. There are 16 residues in the CDR3. Germline-derived CDR1 and CDR2 are SGHAT and FQDESV (reference sequence). Trimming shortened V by 6 bases and J by 6 bases, and 21 bases separated the two germline ends. The whole variable domain, filled in from reference TRBV11-1 and TRBJ2-1, reads EAEVAQSPRYKITEKSQAVAFWCDPISGHATLYWYRQILGQGPELLVQFQDESVVDDSQLPKDRFSAERLKGVDSTLKIQPAELGDSAMYLCASRQTPVSPSNEQFFGPGTRLTVL.

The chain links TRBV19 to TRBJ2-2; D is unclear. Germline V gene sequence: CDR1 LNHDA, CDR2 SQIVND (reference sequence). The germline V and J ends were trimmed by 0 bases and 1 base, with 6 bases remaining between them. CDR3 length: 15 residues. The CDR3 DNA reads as TGTGCCAGTAGTATAGATAACAGGAACACCGGGGAGCTGTTTTTT. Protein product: CASSIDNRNTGELFF.

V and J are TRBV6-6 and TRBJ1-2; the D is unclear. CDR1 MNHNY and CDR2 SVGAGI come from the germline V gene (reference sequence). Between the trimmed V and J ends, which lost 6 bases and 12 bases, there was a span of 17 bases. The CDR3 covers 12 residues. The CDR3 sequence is CASSGLDRLNTF. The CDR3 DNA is TGTGCCAGCAGCGGACTGGACCGCTTAAACACCTTC.

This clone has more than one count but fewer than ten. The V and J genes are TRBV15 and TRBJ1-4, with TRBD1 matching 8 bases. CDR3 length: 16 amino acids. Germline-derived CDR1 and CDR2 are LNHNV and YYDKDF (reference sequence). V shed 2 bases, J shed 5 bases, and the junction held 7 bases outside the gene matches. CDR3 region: CATSRLQGAANEKLFF. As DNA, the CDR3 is TGTGCCACCAGCAGACTTCAGGGGGCGGCCAATGAAAAACTGTTTTTT.

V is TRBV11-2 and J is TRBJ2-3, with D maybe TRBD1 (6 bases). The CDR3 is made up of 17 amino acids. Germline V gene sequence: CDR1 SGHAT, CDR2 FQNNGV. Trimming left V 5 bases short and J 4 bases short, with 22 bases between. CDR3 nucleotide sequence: TGTGCCAGCAGCCTCACCAGACTAAGAGGGGGTGCAGATACGCAGTATTTT. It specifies CASSLTRLRGGADTQYF.

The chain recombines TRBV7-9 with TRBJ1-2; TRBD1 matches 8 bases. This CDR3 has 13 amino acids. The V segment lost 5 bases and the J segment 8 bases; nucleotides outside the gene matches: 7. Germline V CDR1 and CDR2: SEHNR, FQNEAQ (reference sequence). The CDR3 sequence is CASSLQGERGYTF. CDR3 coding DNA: TGTGCCAGCAGCCTACAGGGGGAAAGGGGCTACACCTTC.

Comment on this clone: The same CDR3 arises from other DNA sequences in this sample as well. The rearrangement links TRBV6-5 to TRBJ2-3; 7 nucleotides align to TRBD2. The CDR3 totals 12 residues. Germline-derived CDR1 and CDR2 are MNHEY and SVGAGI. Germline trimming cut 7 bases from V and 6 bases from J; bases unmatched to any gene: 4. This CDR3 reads CASKGGTDTQYF. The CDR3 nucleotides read TGTGCCAGCAAGGGAGGGACCGATACGCAGTATTTT.

The CDR3 nucleotides read TGCAGCGTGGGCCCCGGGACAGGGGGCCACTACGAGCAGTACTTC. It yields the protein CSVGPGTGGHYEQYF. This sequence joins TRBV29-1 and TRBJ2-7, with TRBD1 identical over 12 bases. Looked up from germline, CDR1 is SQVTM and CDR2 is ANQGSEA. This CDR3 spans 15 amino acids. With 6 bases clipped from V and 3 bases from J, the junction kept 9 bases outside the gene matches.

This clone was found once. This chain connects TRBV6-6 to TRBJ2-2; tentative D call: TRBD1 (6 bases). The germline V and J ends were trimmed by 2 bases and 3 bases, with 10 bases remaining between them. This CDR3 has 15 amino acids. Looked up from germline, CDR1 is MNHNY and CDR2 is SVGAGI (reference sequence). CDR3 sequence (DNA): TGTGCCAGCAGTTACCCCAGGGGCGACACCGGGGAGCTGTTTTTT. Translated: CASSYPRGDTGELFF.

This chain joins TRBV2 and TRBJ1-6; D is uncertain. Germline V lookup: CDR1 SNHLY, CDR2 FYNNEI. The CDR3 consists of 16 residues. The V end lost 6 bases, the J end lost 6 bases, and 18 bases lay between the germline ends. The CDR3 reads CASSPSRGPFNSPLHF. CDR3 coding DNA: TGTGCCAGCAGCCCCTCACGCGGGCCCTTTAATTCACCCCTCCACTTT.

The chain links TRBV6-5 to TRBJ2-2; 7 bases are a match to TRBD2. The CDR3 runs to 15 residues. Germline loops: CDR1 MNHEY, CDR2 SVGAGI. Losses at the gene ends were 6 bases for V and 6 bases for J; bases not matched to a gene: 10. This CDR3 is CASRQPGLTSGELFF. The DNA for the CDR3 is TGTGCCAGCAGACAGCCGGGACTAACCTCCGGGGAGCTGTTTTTT.

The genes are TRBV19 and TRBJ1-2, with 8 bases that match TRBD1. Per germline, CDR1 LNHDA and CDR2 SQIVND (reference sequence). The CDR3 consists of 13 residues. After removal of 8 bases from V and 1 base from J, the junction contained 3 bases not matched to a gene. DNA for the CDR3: TGTGCCAGTGGGGACAGGATTAACTATGGCTACACCTTC. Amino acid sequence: CASGDRINYGYTF.

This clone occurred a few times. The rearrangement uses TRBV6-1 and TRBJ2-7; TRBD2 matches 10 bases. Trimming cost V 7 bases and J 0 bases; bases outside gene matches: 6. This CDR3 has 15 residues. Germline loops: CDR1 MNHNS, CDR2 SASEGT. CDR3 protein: CASIFLAGDSYEQYF. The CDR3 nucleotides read TGTGCCAGCATTTTTCTAGCGGGGGACTCCTACGAGCAGTACTTC.

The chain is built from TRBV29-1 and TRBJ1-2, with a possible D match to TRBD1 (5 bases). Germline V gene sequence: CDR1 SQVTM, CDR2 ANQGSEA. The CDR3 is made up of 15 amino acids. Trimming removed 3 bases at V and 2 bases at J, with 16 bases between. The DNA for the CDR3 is TGCAGCGTTGAGTTCGAGGGGAGGAAGAACTATGGCTACACCTTC. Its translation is CSVEFEGRKNYGYTF.

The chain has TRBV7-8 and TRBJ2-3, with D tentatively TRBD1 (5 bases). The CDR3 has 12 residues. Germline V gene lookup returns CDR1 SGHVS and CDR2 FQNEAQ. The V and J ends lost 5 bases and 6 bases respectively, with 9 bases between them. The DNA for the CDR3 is TGTGCCAGCAGCGCCAGGGCCGATACGCAGTATTTT. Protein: CASSARADTQYF.

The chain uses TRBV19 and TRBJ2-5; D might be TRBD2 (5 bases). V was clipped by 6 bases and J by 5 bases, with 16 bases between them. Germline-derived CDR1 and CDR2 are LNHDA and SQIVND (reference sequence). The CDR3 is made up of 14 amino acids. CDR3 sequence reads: CASSRRGFAETQYF. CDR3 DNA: TGTGCCAGTAGCCGCCGCGGGTTTGCGGAGACCCAGTACTTC.

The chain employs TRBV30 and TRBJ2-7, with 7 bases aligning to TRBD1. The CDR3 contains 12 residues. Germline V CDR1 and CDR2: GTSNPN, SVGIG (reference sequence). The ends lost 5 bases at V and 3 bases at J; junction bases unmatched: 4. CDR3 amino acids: CAWGTEYYEQYF. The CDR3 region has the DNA TGTGCCTGGGGGACAGAATACTACGAGCAGTACTTC.

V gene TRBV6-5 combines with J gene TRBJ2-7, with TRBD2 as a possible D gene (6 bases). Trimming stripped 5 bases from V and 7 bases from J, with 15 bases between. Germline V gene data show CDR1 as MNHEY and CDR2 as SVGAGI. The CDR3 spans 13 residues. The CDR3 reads CASSPGDGKEQYF. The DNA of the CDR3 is TGTGCCAGCAGTCCGGGGGACGGAAAGGAGCAGTACTTC.

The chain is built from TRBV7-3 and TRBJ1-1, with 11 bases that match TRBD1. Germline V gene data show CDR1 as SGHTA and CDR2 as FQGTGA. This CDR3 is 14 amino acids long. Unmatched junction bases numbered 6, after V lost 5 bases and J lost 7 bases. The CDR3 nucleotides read TGTGCCAGCAGCGCCGGACAGGGGGCCGATGAAGCTTTCTTT. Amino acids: CASSAGQGADEAFF.

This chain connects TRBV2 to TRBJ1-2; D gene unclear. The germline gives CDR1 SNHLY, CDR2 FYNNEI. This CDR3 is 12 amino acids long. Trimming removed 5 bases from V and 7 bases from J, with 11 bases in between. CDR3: CASSSDSRGYTF. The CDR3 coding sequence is TGTGCCAGCAGTTCTGACTCCCGTGGCTACACCTTC.

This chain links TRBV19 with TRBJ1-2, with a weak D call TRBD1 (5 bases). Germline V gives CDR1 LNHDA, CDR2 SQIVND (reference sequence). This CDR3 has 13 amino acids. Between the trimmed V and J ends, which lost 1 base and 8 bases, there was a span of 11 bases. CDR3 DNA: TGTGCCAGTAGTATAGTCGCAGGGAACGGCTACACCTTC. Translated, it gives CASSIVAGNGYTF.

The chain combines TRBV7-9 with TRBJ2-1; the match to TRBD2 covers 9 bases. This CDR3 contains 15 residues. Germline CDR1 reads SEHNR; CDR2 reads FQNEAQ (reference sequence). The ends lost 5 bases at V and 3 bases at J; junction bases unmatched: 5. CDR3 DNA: TGTGCCAGCAGCCCCTGGACTAGCGTCTACAATGAGCAGTTCTTC. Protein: CASSPWTSVYNEQFF.

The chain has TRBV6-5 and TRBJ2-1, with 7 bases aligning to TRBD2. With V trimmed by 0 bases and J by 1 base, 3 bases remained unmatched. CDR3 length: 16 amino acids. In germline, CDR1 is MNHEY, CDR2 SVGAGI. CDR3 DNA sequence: TGTGCCAGCAGTTACTCGACGGGGGGTTCCTACAATGAGCAGTTCTTC. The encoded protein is CASSYSTGGSYNEQFF.

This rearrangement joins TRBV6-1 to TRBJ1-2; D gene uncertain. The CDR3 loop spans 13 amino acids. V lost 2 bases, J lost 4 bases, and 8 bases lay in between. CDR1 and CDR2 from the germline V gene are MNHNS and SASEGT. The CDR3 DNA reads TGTGCCAGCAGTGAACCCGCCGGCTATGGCTACACCTTC. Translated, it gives CASSEPAGYGYTF.